A single sample gave rise to the 26 T cell receptor beta chains below, sequenced in a study of T cell responses to AZD1222 COVID-19 vaccine. Repertoires were generated with immunoSEQ multiplex PCR, while TCRdb's copy carries only in-frame clones and drops some. The profile shows about 76,000 clones, approximately 91% of them singletons. The sample here was peripheral blood, taken on day 0 of AZD1222 vaccination. The receptors were gathered from an adult in good health.

This chain uses TRBV6-4 with TRBJ2-3, with 10 bases lining up with TRBD2. After removal of 6 bases from V and 3 bases from J, the junction contained 6 bases not matched to a gene. Germline lookup yields CDR1 MRHNA and CDR2 SNTAGT. The CDR3 is 15 amino acids. The CDR3 loop is CASRPSGGATDTQYF. The CDR3 DNA sequence: TGTGCCAGCAGACCTAGCGGGGGAGCGACAGATACGCAGTATTTT.

The chain employs TRBV7-9 and TRBJ1-2; the D gene is possibly TRBD1 (6 bases). Trimming removed 5 bases from V and 5 bases from J, with 12 bases in between. Germline CDR1 SEHNR, CDR2 FQNEAQ (reference sequence). The CDR3 sequence is 13 residues long. The CDR3 spells CASSPFQGYGYTF. CDR3 sequence (DNA): TGTGCCAGCAGCCCGTTTCAGGGGTATGGCTACACCTTC. The full variable domain, completed using reference TRBV7-9 and TRBJ1-2, is DTGVSQNPRHKITKRGQNVTFRCDPISEHNRLYWYRQTLGQGPEFLTYFQNEAQLEKSRLLSDRFSAERPKGSFSTLEIQRTEQGDSAMYLCASSPFQGYGYTFGSGTRLTVV.

The chain joins TRBV12-3 or TRBV12-4 to TRBJ1-6; D not certain. CDR3 length: 13 residues. Trimming removed 3 bases at V and 7 bases at J, with 7 bases between. The DNA for the CDR3 is TGTGCCAGCAGTTTGGCGGAGAATTCACCCCTCCACTTT. Translating gives CASSLAENSPLHF.

This clone was seen a handful of times. The chain joins TRBV2 to TRBJ1-5; unclear D gene. CDR1 and CDR2 from the germline V gene are SNHLY and FYNNEI. This CDR3 is 14 amino acids long. The V gene lost 9 bases and the J gene lost 1 base, with 13 bases spanning the gap. The CDR3 protein is CARSTSRSNQPQHF. The DNA of the CDR3 is TGTGCCAGATCCACGAGCAGGAGCAATCAGCCCCAGCATTTT. The complete variable domain, with remaining parts taken from reference TRBV2 and TRBJ1-5, reads EPEVTQTPSHQVTQMGQEVILRCVPISNHLYFYWYRQILGQKVEFLVSFYNNEISEKSEIFDDQFSVERPDGSNFTLKIRSTKLEDSAMYFCARSTSRSNQPQHFGDGTRLSIL.

The chain combines TRBV5-4 with TRBJ1-1; the D gene is possibly TRBD1 (5 bases). V was trimmed by 0 bases and J by 4 bases, leaving 10 bases between them. Germline assignment: CDR1 SGHNT and CDR2 YYREEE (reference sequence). The CDR3 has 14 amino acids. The CDR3 bases are TGTGCCAGCAGCTTGGAAGGGGCAGGCACTGAAGCTTTCTTT. It encodes CASSLEGAGTEAFF.

The chain employs TRBV4-1 and TRBJ2-7; perhaps D is TRBD1 or TRBD2 (6 bases each). The ends were cut back, 1 base at V and 6 bases at J, with 19 bases in the middle. The CDR3 is 16 amino acids. The germline V gene has CDR1 MGHRA and CDR2 YSYEKL. The CDR3 region is CASSQGKGGSSLEQYF. In nucleotides, the CDR3 is TGCGCCAGCAGCCAAGGCAAGGGGGGCTCCTCCCTCGAGCAGTACTTC.

This clone was detected only a few times. The V call is TRBV6-2 or TRBV6-3, the J call TRBJ2-5; either TRBD1 or TRBD2 may supply D (5 bases each). V was clipped by 2 bases and J by 1 base, with 11 bases between them. The CDR3 has 15 amino acids. The germline CDR1 and CDR2 sequences are MNHEY and SVGEGT. The CDR3 is CASSYIGTPQETQYF. The CDR3 DNA follows: TGTGCCAGCAGTTACATAGGGACCCCCCAAGAGACCCAGTACTTC.

This chain links TRBV28 with TRBJ1-5; tentatively, D is TRBD1 (5 bases). Germline V lookup: CDR1 MDHEN, CDR2 SYDVKM. V shed 1 base and J shed 6 bases, with 13 bases lying between them. There are 15 residues in the CDR3. CDR3 DNA sequence: TGTGCCAGCAGTTTATCAGGGCTGGGGCGTCAGCCCCAGCATTTT. It is translated as CASSLSGLGRQPQHF. Based on the CDR3 plus reference TRBV28 and TRBJ1-5, the full variable domain is DVKVTQSSRYLVKRTGEKVFLECVQDMDHENMFWYRQDPGLGLRLIYFSYDVKMKEKGDIPEGYSVSREKKERFSLILESASTNQTSMYLCASSLSGLGRQPQHFGDGTRLSIL.

This clone has only one observation. The rearrangement links TRBV6-6 to TRBJ2-1; TRBD1 might be the D (6 bases). The CDR3 is made up of 15 amino acids. Germline CDR1 MNHNY, CDR2 SVGAGI (reference sequence). V was clipped by 7 bases and J by 7 bases, with 20 bases between them. The DNA of the CDR3 is TGTGCCAGCACTAAAACTCGAACCCAGGGGAATGAGCAGTTCTTC. This encodes CASTKTRTQGNEQFF.

The J gene is TRBJ1-5, the V gene TRBV6-6; D call uncertain. Trimming removed 1 base from V and 3 bases from J, with 7 bases in between. From germline, CDR1 is MNHNY and CDR2 SVGAGI (reference sequence). The CDR3 loop spans 14 amino acids. The CDR3 DNA follows: TGTGCCAGCAGTTACTGGGGTTACAATCAGCCCCAGCATTTT. Translating gives CASSYWGYNQPQHF.

CDR3 nucleotides: TGCAGTGCTGATCATTATGAAAAACTGTTTTTT. This sequence encodes CSADHYEKLFF. This chain connects TRBV20-1 to TRBJ1-4, with D hard to call. The germline V and J ends were trimmed by 5 bases and 6 bases, with 7 bases remaining between them. There are 11 residues in the CDR3. Germline V gives CDR1 DFQATT, CDR2 SNEGSKA (reference sequence).

This clone was seen a single time. The J gene is TRBJ1-2, the V gene TRBV19; 10 bases fit TRBD1. Unmatched junction bases numbered 8, after V lost 7 bases and J lost 6 bases. The germline gives CDR1 LNHDA, CDR2 SQIVND (reference sequence). The CDR3 loop spans 14 amino acids. The CDR3 reads CASTDRGLHHGYTF. In nucleotides, the CDR3 is TGTGCCAGTACTGACAGGGGGCTTCATCATGGCTACACCTTC.

The chain employs TRBV3-1 (or the pseudogene TRBV3-2) and TRBJ1-2; the D is unclear. V was cut by 2 bases and J by 4 bases, with 8 bases left in between. This CDR3 spans 13 amino acids. CDR1 and CDR2 (germline): LGHDT, YNNKEL (reference sequence). CDR3 DNA sequence: TGTGCCAGCAGCCAAACAGATCTCTATGGCTACACCTTC. Translated: CASSQTDLYGYTF.

The chain recombines TRBV27 with TRBJ1-2; 7 bases match TRBD1. V lost 3 bases, J lost 8 bases, and 6 bases stayed unmatched. The CDR3 loop spans 13 amino acids. The germline V gene encodes CDR1 MNHEY and CDR2 SMNVEV (reference sequence). The CDR3 loop reads CASSFGRGLGYTF. In DNA form, the CDR3 reads TGTGCCAGCAGTTTCGGTAGGGGGCTGGGCTACACCTTC.

This clone has just one count. The V call is TRBV2, the J call TRBJ2-1, with 15 bases matching TRBD2. V was clipped by 4 bases and J by 8 bases; unmatched bases: 3. The CDR3 is 15 amino acids. CDR1 and CDR2 (germline): SNHLY, FYNNEI. CDR3 protein: CASSGTSGRGDEQFF. Here the CDR3 DNA reads TGTGCCAGCAGTGGGACTAGCGGGAGGGGGGATGAGCAGTTCTTC.

The DNA for the CDR3 is TGTGCCACCCAGGGCTCTGGAAACACCATATATTTT. Residues: CATQGSGNTIYF. The gene calls are TRBV6-5 and TRBJ1-3; maybe TRBD1 (5 bases). CDR1 is MNHEY and CDR2 is SVGAGI in the germline V gene. There are 12 residues in the CDR3. V was shortened by 10 bases and J by 0 bases, with 7 bases between the two germline ends.

The V call is TRBV9, the J call TRBJ1-6, with D possibly being TRBD1 (5 bases). V lost 2 bases, J lost 9 bases, and 21 bases lay in between. Germline lookup yields CDR1 SGDLS and CDR2 YYNGEE. This CDR3 has 17 residues. The CDR3 region is CASSVGLDTFYRSPLHF. CDR3 bases: TGTGCCAGCAGCGTGGGGTTGGACACCTTCTACCGTTCACCCCTCCACTTT.

The sample holds a few counts of this clone. For the CDR3, the DNA is TGTGCCAGCAGCCCACAGGCGGGGAACACTGAAGCTTTCTTT. Protein sequence: CASSPQAGNTEAFF. The V and J genes are TRBV2 and TRBJ1-1; D may be TRBD1 (5 bases). This CDR3 comprises 14 residues. The V and J ends lost 6 bases and 1 base respectively, with 12 bases between them. CDR1 SNHLY and CDR2 FYNNEI come from the germline V gene.

This chain links TRBV18 with TRBJ1-2, with D maybe TRBD1 (6 bases). The CDR3 extends over 17 amino acids. Germline V gene data show CDR1 as KGHSH and CDR2 as LQKENI. Between the trimmed V and J ends, which lost 1 base and 3 bases, there was a span of 18 bases. The CDR3 DNA follows: TGTGCCAGCTCACCACAAAACTCTTTCGGACAGTACTATGGCTACACCTTC. Translation: CASSPQNSFGQYYGYTF.

J is TRBJ2-7 and V is TRBV5-8; D is ambiguous. CDR1 is SGHTS, CDR2 YDEGEE, per germline. The CDR3 is made up of 11 amino acids. V dropped 4 bases and J dropped 1 base, with 3 bases sitting between them. The CDR3 here is CASSASYEQYF. CDR3 sequence (DNA): TGTGCCAGCAGCGCATCCTACGAGCAGTACTTC. Full variable domain (rest looked up from reference TRBV5-8 and TRBJ2-7): EAGVTQSPTHLIKTRGQQATLRCSPISGHTSVYWYQQALGLGLQFLLWYDEGEERNRGNFPPRFSGRQFPNYSSELNVNALELEDSALYLCASSASYEQYFGPGTRLTVT.

The V call is TRBV7-9, the J call TRBJ1-1; TRBD1 might be the D (6 bases). CDR3 length equals 17 residues. CDR1 SEHNR and CDR2 FQNEAQ come from the germline V gene (reference sequence). Trimming removed 2 bases from V and 1 base from J, with 17 bases in between. CDR3 in DNA: TGTGCCAGCAGCTTACTCGGCGGGGGCAGGGCGAACACTGAAGCTTTCTTT. Translated: CASSLLGGGRANTEAFF. Drawing the rest from reference TRBV7-9 and TRBJ1-1, the complete variable domain is DTGVSQNPRHKITKRGQNVTFRCDPISEHNRLYWYRQTLGQGPEFLTYFQNEAQLEKSRLLSDRFSAERPKGSFSTLEIQRTEQGDSAMYLCASSLLGGGRANTEAFFGQGTRLTVV.

The chain employs TRBV19 and TRBJ2-2; possibly TRBD1 for D (5 bases). V shed 5 bases and J shed 1 base, with 8 bases lying between them. This CDR3 comprises 14 residues. The germline V gene has CDR1 LNHDA and CDR2 SQIVND (reference sequence). In DNA, the CDR3 is TGTGCCAGTAGTGTGGACAAGAACACCGGGGAGCTGTTTTTT. This gives the protein CASSVDKNTGELFF.

This clone was recorded once. This sequence joins TRBV5-1 and TRBJ1-1, with D perhaps TRBD1 (5 bases). The CDR3 totals 15 residues. Germline CDR1 is SGHRS and CDR2 is YFSETQ. V was pared by 2 bases and J by 2 bases, with 13 bases between. The CDR3 DNA follows: TGCGCCAGCAGCTTAGGAGTCGGGGCAAACACTGAAGCTTTCTTT. This translates into CASSLGVGANTEAFF.

Sample share makes this clone large. The V gene is TRBV28, the J gene TRBJ1-5; D is ambiguous. Germline loops: CDR1 MDHEN, CDR2 SYDVKM. Trimming removed 7 bases at V and 7 bases at J, with 17 bases between. There are 14 residues in the CDR3. CDR3 region: CASITDPLGQPQHF. DNA of the CDR3: TGTGCCAGCATCACCGACCCGCTAGGGCAGCCCCAGCATTTT.

This clone came up once. This chain links TRBV7-8 with TRBJ1-1; TRBD1 matches at 7 bases. The CDR3 covers 16 residues. V lost 5 bases to trimming and J lost 5 bases; unmatched junction nucleotides: 14. CDR1 and CDR2 (germline): SGHVS, FQNEAQ. The CDR3 nucleotides are TGTGCCAGCAGCGCTGCTGGGACAGCCTCTGGAACTGAAGCTTTCTTT. This translates into CASSAAGTASGTEAFF.

V and J are TRBV27 and TRBJ1-5; TRBD1 is a possible D gene (6 bases). The length of the CDR3 is 16 residues. Germline V gives CDR1 MNHEY, CDR2 SMNVEV (reference sequence). V lost 5 bases and J lost 1, with 15 bases in between. CDR3: CASSRSSGASNQPQHF. The CDR3 bases are TGTGCCAGCAGTCGTTCCTCAGGGGCGAGCAATCAGCCCCAGCATTTT.